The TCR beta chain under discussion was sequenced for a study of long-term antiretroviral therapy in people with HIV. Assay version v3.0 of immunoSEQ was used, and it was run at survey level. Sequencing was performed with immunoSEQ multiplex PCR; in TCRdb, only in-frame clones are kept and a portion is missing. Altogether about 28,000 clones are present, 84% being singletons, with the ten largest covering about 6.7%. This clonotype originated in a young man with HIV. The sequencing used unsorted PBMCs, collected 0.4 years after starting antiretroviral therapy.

CDR3 DNA sequence: TGTGCCAGCAGTTTGGGGACAGGGGGCAAATACGAGCAGTACTTC. This gives the protein CASSLGTGGKYEQYF. V usage is TRBV28 and J usage is TRBJ2-7, with 12 positions matching TRBD1. This CDR3 is 15 amino acids long. Looked up from germline, CDR1 is MDHEN and CDR2 is SYDVKM. V gave up 3 bases and J gave up 4 bases; unmatched junction bases: 4.